The clone carrying this T cell receptor beta chain was counted a few times. Antigen specificity is unknown. Per sample, at least 5 micrograms of total RNA were extracted. Through a sample-barcoded 5' primer and a J-beta primer mix, a second PCR was run for roughly 7 to 12 cycles. Each cDNA was tagged by a template-switch adaptor containing 12 random nucleotides. Via MiXCR, TCRdb re-called the 5' RACE reads, giving one row per CDR3 protein. Of approximately 800,000 distinct CDR3 sequences in the sample, around 25% are singletons; the top ten hold about 3%. This record belongs to a study of blood T cells in healthy people across ages. Findings and limits, study-wide: Reliance upon unsorted PBMCs precluded definitive naive versus antigen-experienced comparison.

Deletions cut 2 bases from V and 4 bases from J, with 6 bases between. The CDR3 spans 12 residues. Germline V gene data show CDR1 as LGHNT and CDR2 as FRNRAP. This sample also appeared in a second study, on T cells of mothers and their children. From that study: Researchers put all of the extracted RNA into cDNA synthesis, using approximately 1.5 ug per 15 ul.

The origin of this receptor is a boy aged 5 to 17 in good health. This chain links TRBV12-5 with TRBJ2-7; D unresolved. Sequenced material: blood. The CDR3 loop is CASGLSDYEQYF. In DNA form, the CDR3 reads TGTGCTAGTGGTTTGTCAGATTACGAGCAGTACTTC.